The TCR beta chain described here comes from a study of vaccination effects on CD4 cells after COVID-19. A few counts support this clone. Its target is unknown. The protocol was immunoSEQ multiplex PCR, while the TCRdb copy is restricted to in-frame clones and leaves out a portion. Of fewer than 90,000 clones listed, under 85% are singletons. Germline loops: CDR1 GTSNPN, CDR2 SVGIG (reference sequence). The CDR3 is made up of 15 amino acids. V dropped 2 bases and J dropped 0; count of bases not matched to a gene: 4. Within the ViraFEST assay, antigen-specific CD4+ T cells underwent expansion with viral peptide pools prior to sequencing. Following an approximately 10-day culture, CD4+ T cells were purified. Each participant was administered two doses of either the BNT162b2 or the mRNA-1273 vaccine.

The genes are TRBV30 and TRBJ1-1; TRBD1 aligns across 9 bases. Sequencing was performed on CD4+ T cells from PBMCs cultured with HCoV-OC43 spike peptides, taken after COVID-19 vaccination. Documented subset: HCoV-OC43 spike overlapping peptide pool stimulation. This clonotype was sampled from a human donor who received a COVID-19 vaccine. CDR3 protein: CAWSHRGLMNTEAFF. CDR3 DNA: TGTGCCTGGAGTCACAGGGGGCTTATGAACACTGAAGCTTTCTTT.